The T cell receptor (beta chain) under discussion was sequenced for a study of cytomegalovirus exposure and HLA in healthy donors. The repertoire was sequenced with immunoSEQ multiplex PCR; TCRdb's copy has only in-frame clones and lacks some. This repertoire shows some 270,000 clones, approximately 86% found once; its top ten account for 1%. General study results and limits: Whilst most TCR sequences proved rare, a subset of public TCRs occurred across many donors. CMV antigen specificity of a few CMV-associated chains was confirmed in vitro. Per published reports, the classifier diagnosed cytomegalovirus status with high specificity and sensitivity.

Donors were drawn from the approximately 110-subject validation cohort, separate from the approximately 670-subject first cohort. Points on this clone: Its antigen is still unknown.

This receptor was obtained from a woman between 18 and 29 years old in good health and CMV-seronegative. The sample taken for sequencing was PBMCs.

CDR3 bases: TGTGCCAGCAGCTTAGACCTCCCGGGGGGCGCATACGAGCAGTACTTC. Protein product: CASSLDLPGGAYEQYF. The chain links TRBV11-2 to TRBJ2-7; D may be TRBD2 (7 bases). The CDR3 is made up of 16 amino acids. The germline CDR1 and CDR2 sequences are SGHAT and FQNNGV. The V and J ends lost 0 bases and 4 bases respectively, with 16 bases between them. Using reference TRBV11-2 and TRBJ2-7 for the parts outside the CDR3, the full variable domain is EAGVAQSPRYKIIEKRQSVAFWCNPISGHATLYWYQQILGQGPKLLIQFQNNGVVDDSQLPKDRFSAERLKGVDSTLKIQPAKLEDSAVYLCASSLDLPGGAYEQYFGPGTRLTVT.